This TCR beta chain was identified during a study of post-analysis software for immune sequencing data. Study-level findings and limits: Controls showed lower frequencies than patients for a handful of TRBV segments, and TRBV5-6, TRBV5-1 and TRBV20-1 were among these. Samples prepared in the same batch strongly co-clustered by F measure.

This clonotype is a singleton in its sample. The antigen remains unidentified. In germline, CDR1 is DFQATT, CDR2 SNEGSKA (reference sequence). CDR3 length: 16 amino acids. Trimming left V 0 bases short and J 5 bases short, with 19 bases between. Unique molecular identifiers were built into the TCR beta cDNA libraries. MiXCR, run by TCRdb on the PCR reads, gives a single entry per CDR3 protein. This table has roughly 430,000 distinct CDR3 sequences, 39% appearing once. The origin of this receptor is a girl aged 2-10 years with multiple sclerosis. The V gene is TRBV20-1, the J gene TRBJ2-5, with D possibly being TRBD2 (5 bases). The sequenced sample consisted of blood. The chain's CDR3 is CSARDPLVPRAETQYF. The CDR3, as DNA: TGCAGTGCTAGAGATCCCCTAGTTCCGCGGGCCGAGACCCAGTACTTC.